The 23 T cell receptor beta chains reported below all come from one sample, sequenced in a study of T cell responses to AZD1222 COVID-19 vaccine. TCRdb keeps only in-frame clones here, not all; method: immunoSEQ multiplex PCR. The sample yields over 140,000 clones, of which the top ten take up about 2%. The sample was peripheral blood. The receptors come from an adult in good health.

The chain employs TRBV4-3 and TRBJ2-3; 7 bases agree with TRBD1. Per germline, CDR1 LGHNA and CDR2 YSLEER. V dropped 0 bases and J dropped 2; count of bases not matched to a gene: 5. The CDR3 spans 16 residues. CDR3 bases: TGCGCCAGCAGCCAAGATGGGACAGACCTCACAGATACGCAGTATTTT. Protein sequence: CASSQDGTDLTDTQYF.

V usage is TRBV7-2 and J usage is TRBJ2-4; possible D gene TRBD2, 6 bases. V shed 3 bases and J shed 6 bases, with 18 bases lying between them. Germline CDR1 and CDR2: SGHTA and FQGNSA. The length of the CDR3 is 16 residues. CDR3 protein: CASSFHYRDSRNIQYF. CDR3 DNA sequence: TGTGCCAGCAGCTTCCATTACCGGGACTCACGAAACATTCAGTACTTC.

The chain carries TRBV7-3 and TRBJ2-2, with 9 positions matching TRBD2. Germline-derived CDR1 and CDR2 are SGHTA and FQGTGA. The CDR3 is made up of 14 amino acids. V dropped 6 bases and J dropped 13; count of bases not matched to a gene: 12. In DNA, the CDR3 is TGTGCCAGCAGGGCGGGGGGGAGCCCGTCGGGGCTGTTTTTT. It yields the protein CASRAGGSPSGLFF.

J is TRBJ2-7 and V is TRBV7-2; no firm D call. Trimming shortened V by 1 base and J by 3 bases, and 10 bases separated the two germline ends. The CDR3 length is 14 residues. Germline loops: CDR1 SGHTA, CDR2 FQGNSA. CDR3 nucleotide sequence: TGTGCCAGCAGCTTAGACGAAGTAAACTACGAGCAGTACTTC. Protein sequence: CASSLDEVNYEQYF.

V is TRBV18 and J is TRBJ2-2; tentatively, D is TRBD2 (6 bases). The germline V gene encodes CDR1 KGHSH and CDR2 LQKENI. The CDR3 is made up of 16 amino acids. Trimming removed 5 bases from V and 0 bases from J, with 13 bases in between. CDR3 DNA: TGTGCCAGCTCAATACCGGGACTCGCGAACACCGGGGAGCTGTTTTTT. Translating gives CASSIPGLANTGELFF.

The genes are TRBV28 and TRBJ2-7; the D gene is possibly TRBD1 (5 bases). Per germline, CDR1 MDHEN and CDR2 SYDVKM. This CDR3 has 15 residues. V was cut by 3 bases and J by 3 bases, with 15 bases left in between. CDR3 in DNA: TGTGCCAGCAGTTTGGGTGCAGGGCCTATCTACGAGCAGTACTTC. Its protein product is CASSLGAGPIYEQYF. Combining the CDR3 with reference TRBV28 and TRBJ2-7 gives the whole variable domain DVKVTQSSRYLVKRTGEKVFLECVQDMDHENMFWYRQDPGLGLRLIYFSYDVKMKEKGDIPEGYSVSREKKERFSLILESASTNQTSMYLCASSLGAGPIYEQYFGPGTRLTVT.

This sequence joins TRBV19 and TRBJ1-2, with 7 bases identical to TRBD1. V lost 8 bases, J lost 3 bases, and 9 bases stayed unmatched. Germline-derived CDR1 and CDR2 are LNHDA and SQIVND (reference sequence). This CDR3 comprises 14 residues. The CDR3 coding sequence is TGTGCCAGTGGGGACAGCCGGCCTCACTATGGCTACACCTTC. Its translation: CASGDSRPHYGYTF. Variable domain in full (rest from reference TRBV19 and TRBJ1-2): DGGITQSPKYLFRKEGQNVTLSCEQNLNHDAMYWYRQDPGQGLRLIYYSQIVNDFQKGDIAEGYSVSREKKESFPLTVTSAQKNPTAFYLCASGDSRPHYGYTFGSGTRLTVV.

The chain links TRBV24-1 to TRBJ2-1, with 12 bases matching TRBD2. The J segment lost 4 bases and the V segment lost 2 bases, leaving 5 bases of the junction unmatched. Germline CDR1 reads KGHDR; CDR2 reads SFDVKD. This CDR3 has 17 residues. The DNA of the CDR3 is TGTGCCACCAGTGATTGCCTAGCGGGGGGGCTTTACAATGAGCAGTTCTTC. It translates to CATSDCLAGGLYNEQFF.

The chain recombines TRBV30 with TRBJ2-3, with TRBD2 matching over 11 bases. V shed 1 base and J 3 bases; nucleotides not matched to a gene: 3. The CDR3 contains 15 residues. CDR1 and CDR2 (germline): GTSNPN, SVGIG (reference sequence). The CDR3 reads CAWSEGLAVTDTQYF. The CDR3 DNA is TGTGCCTGGAGTGAGGGACTAGCGGTGACAGATACGCAGTATTTT.

This chain joins TRBV5-1 and TRBJ2-3; D may be TRBD1 (6 bases). This CDR3 is 17 amino acids long. V lost 5 bases to trimming and J lost 1 base, with 20 bases between them. Germline V gene data show CDR1 as SGHRS and CDR2 as YFSETQ. The CDR3 region has the DNA TGCGCCAGCAGTGATAAGTGGATGGGGGCTCGCACAGATACGCAGTATTTT. It yields the protein CASSDKWMGARTDTQYF.

V is TRBV2 and J is TRBJ1-1, with D tentatively TRBD1 (5 bases). Trimming cost V 6 bases and J 3 bases, with 17 bases left between them. The CDR3 is 15 amino acids. CDR1 and CDR2 from the germline V gene are SNHLY and FYNNEI. This CDR3 is CASSREGPRHTEAFF. CDR3 DNA sequence: TGTGCCAGCAGCCGCGAGGGGCCCCGACACACTGAAGCTTTCTTT.

The CDR3: CASSPGTGSHEQYF. In DNA form, the CDR3 reads TGTGCCAGCAGCCCCGGGACAGGGTCTCACGAGCAGTACTTC. This chain links TRBV3-1 (or the pseudogene TRBV3-2) with TRBJ2-7; 9 nucleotides align to TRBD1. The ends lost 4 bases at V and 5 bases at J; junction bases unmatched: 6. The CDR3 is 14 residues long. Germline V gene data show CDR1 as LGHDT and CDR2 as YNNKEL (reference sequence).

The CDR3 DNA follows: TGTGCCAGCAGTTACGAGGGGAACGGGAACACTGAAGCTTTCTTT. It codes for CASSYEGNGNTEAFF. This sequence joins TRBV6-5 and TRBJ1-1; maybe TRBD1 (5 bases). CDR1 and CDR2 from the germline V gene are MNHEY and SVGAGI. Trimming left V 2 bases short and J 1 base short, with 11 bases between. This CDR3 is built from 15 residues.

J is TRBJ2-7 and V is TRBV6-5, with D tentatively TRBD1 (6 bases). Between the trimmed V and J ends, which lost 4 bases and 4 bases, there was a span of 14 bases. There are 14 residues in the CDR3. Germline V lookup: CDR1 MNHEY, CDR2 SVGAGI. This chain's CDR3 is CASSFTQGLYEQYF. The CDR3 DNA reads TGTGCCAGCAGTTTTACTCAGGGGTTATACGAGCAGTACTTC.

This chain connects TRBV7-9 to TRBJ1-4; D is unresolved. Germline CDR1 is SEHNR and CDR2 is FQNEAQ (reference sequence). V was cut by 1 base and J by 8 bases, with 8 bases left in between. The CDR3 totals 13 residues. CDR3 DNA sequence: TGTGCCAGCAGCTTAGATCTGGGCGAAAAACTGTTTTTT. This sequence encodes CASSLDLGEKLFF.

V and J are TRBV27 and TRBJ1-4; a weak D match, TRBD1 (5 bases). Germline CDR1 and CDR2: MNHEY and SMNVEV (reference sequence). The V end lost 6 bases, the J end lost 0 bases, and 29 bases lay between the germline ends. CDR3 length: 21 amino acids. DNA for the CDR3: TGTGCCAGCAGCCCTTCTTTTTATGCGGCCGGGACGGTTGCAACTAATGAAAAACTGTTTTTT. Translating gives CASSPSFYAAGTVATNEKLFF.

V and J are TRBV5-1 and TRBJ1-1; 8 nucleotides line up with TRBD1. Germline trimming cut 0 bases from V and 7 bases from J; bases unmatched to any gene: 5. Germline loops: CDR1 SGHRS, CDR2 YFSETQ. This CDR3 region has 14 residues. The CDR3 protein is CASSLVGDRNEAFF. CDR3 in DNA: TGCGCCAGCAGCTTGGTGGGGGACAGGAATGAAGCTTTCTTT.

The J gene is TRBJ1-6, the V gene TRBV2; the D gene is possibly TRBD1 (6 bases). CDR3 length: 17 residues. CDR1 is SNHLY and CDR2 is FYNNEI in the germline V gene. The ends were cut back, 2 bases at V and 10 bases at J, with 21 bases in the middle. The CDR3 region is CASSERSPGRGHSPLHF. The CDR3, as DNA: TGTGCCAGCAGTGAAAGGTCGCCCGGGAGGGGACACTCACCCCTCCACTTT.

The chain couples TRBV3-1 (or the pseudogene TRBV3-2) to TRBJ2-1; TRBD2 agrees at 10 bases. Trimming cost V 4 bases and J 4 bases; bases outside gene matches: 4. Per germline, CDR1 LGHDT and CDR2 YNNKEL (reference sequence). CDR3 length: 15 amino acids. CDR3 sequence: CASSPSGGHYNEQFF. CDR3 nucleotide sequence: TGTGCCAGCAGCCCTAGCGGGGGTCATTACAATGAGCAGTTCTTC.

The chain couples TRBV5-1 to TRBJ1-6; 7 nucleotides line up with TRBD1. The V gene's germline CDR1 is SGHRS and CDR2 YFSETQ. Trimming removed 4 bases from V and 9 bases from J; junction bases left unmatched: 10. The CDR3 length is 15 residues. CDR3 loop: CASSPETGKTSPLHF. The DNA of the CDR3 is TGCGCCAGCAGCCCGGAGACAGGGAAGACTTCACCCCTCCACTTT. The variable domain in full, with the rest retrieved from reference TRBV5-1 and TRBJ1-6, is KAGVTQTPRYLIKTRGQQVTLSCSPISGHRSVSWYQQTPGQGLQFLFEYFSETQRNKGNFPGRFSGRQFSNSRSEMNVSTLELGDSALYLCASSPETGKTSPLHFGNGTRLTVT.

This rearrangement joins TRBV5-1 to TRBJ1-6, with no clear D. The V and J ends lost 0 bases and 0 bases respectively, with 10 bases between them. The germline gives CDR1 SGHRS, CDR2 YFSETQ. CDR3 length equals 17 residues. The CDR3 coding sequence is TGCGCCAGCAGCTTGGGGCAGATTAGCTCCTATAATTCACCCCTCCACTTT. It is translated as CASSLGQISSYNSPLHF. Using reference TRBV5-1 and TRBJ1-6 for the parts outside the CDR3, the full variable domain is KAGVTQTPRYLIKTRGQQVTLSCSPISGHRSVSWYQQTPGQGLQFLFEYFSETQRNKGNFPGRFSGRQFSNSRSEMNVSTLELGDSALYLCASSLGQISSYNSPLHFGNGTRLTVT.

This chain joins TRBV4-1 and TRBJ2-3, with 8 bases lining up with TRBD1. The CDR3 has 16 residues. The germline CDR1 and CDR2 sequences are MGHRA and YSYEKL. V gave up 0 bases and J gave up 5 bases; unmatched junction bases: 7. DNA for the CDR3: TGCGCCAGCAGCCAAGATCGGGCAGGGGGCAGAGATACGCAGTATTTT. It codes for CASSQDRAGGRDTQYF.

The chain carries TRBV7-8 and TRBJ1-3; TRBD1 agrees at 7 bases. After removal of 5 bases from V and 2 bases from J, the junction contained 3 bases not matched to a gene. CDR1 and CDR2 from the germline V gene are SGHVS and FQNEAQ. CDR3 length: 14 residues. For the CDR3, the DNA is TGTGCCAGCAGCCACGACAGGGCTGGAAACACCATATATTTT. Its translation is CASSHDRAGNTIYF.